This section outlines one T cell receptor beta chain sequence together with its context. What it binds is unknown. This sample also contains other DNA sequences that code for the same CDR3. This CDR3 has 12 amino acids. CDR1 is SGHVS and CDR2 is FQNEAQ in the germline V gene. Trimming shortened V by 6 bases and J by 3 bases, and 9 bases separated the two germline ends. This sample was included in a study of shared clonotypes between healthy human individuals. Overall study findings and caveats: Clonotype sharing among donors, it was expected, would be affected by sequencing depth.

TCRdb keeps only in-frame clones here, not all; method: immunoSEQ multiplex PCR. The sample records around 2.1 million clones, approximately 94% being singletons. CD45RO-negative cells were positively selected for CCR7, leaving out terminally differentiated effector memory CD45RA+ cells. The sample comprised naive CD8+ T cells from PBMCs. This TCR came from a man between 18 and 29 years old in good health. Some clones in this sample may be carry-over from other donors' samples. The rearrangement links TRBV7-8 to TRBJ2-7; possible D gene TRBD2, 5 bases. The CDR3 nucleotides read TGTGCCAGCAGTCCCGGAGGCTACGAGCAGTACTTC. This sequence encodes CASSPGGYEQYF.